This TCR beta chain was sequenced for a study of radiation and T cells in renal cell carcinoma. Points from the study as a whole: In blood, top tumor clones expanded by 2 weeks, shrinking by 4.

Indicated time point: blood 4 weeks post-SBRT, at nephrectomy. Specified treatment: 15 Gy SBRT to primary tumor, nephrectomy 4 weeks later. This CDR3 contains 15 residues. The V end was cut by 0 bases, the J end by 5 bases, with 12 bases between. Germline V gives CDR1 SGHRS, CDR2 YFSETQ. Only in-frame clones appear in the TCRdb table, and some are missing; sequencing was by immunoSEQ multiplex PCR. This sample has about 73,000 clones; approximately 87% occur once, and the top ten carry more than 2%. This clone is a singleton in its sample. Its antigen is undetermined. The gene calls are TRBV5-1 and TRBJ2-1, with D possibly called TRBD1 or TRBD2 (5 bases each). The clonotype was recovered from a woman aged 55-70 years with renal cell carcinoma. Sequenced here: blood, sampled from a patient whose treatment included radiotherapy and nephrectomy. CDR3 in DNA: TGCGCCAGCAGCTTGGGGGGGAAGTTGAACAATGAGCAGTTCTTC. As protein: CASSLGGKLNNEQFF.